The 5 T cell receptor beta chains below all came from one sample that was sequenced in a study of cytomegalovirus exposure and HLA in healthy donors. It was with 60 Vbeta and 13 Jbeta primers that the PCR ran. TCRdb's copy holds only in-frame clones and misses some; the assay was immunoSEQ multiplex PCR. The data contain over 45,000 clones, around 82% of them singletons. The sequenced material came from PBMCs. Receptor source: a female donor in good health and CMV-seronegative.

The V call is TRBV4-2, the J call TRBJ1-3; TRBD1 aligns across 8 bases. Germline CDR1 is LGHNA and CDR2 is YNFKEQ. The CDR3 is 15 residues long. The J segment lost 2 bases and the V segment lost 4 bases, leaving 4 bases of the junction unmatched. CDR3 amino acids: CASSPRTGTGNTIYF. DNA of the CDR3: TGTGCCAGCAGCCCCAGGACAGGGACTGGAAACACCATATATTTT.

This clone occurred once. The rearrangement links TRBV18 to TRBJ1-2, with D possibly matching TRBD1 (5 bases). The CDR3 consists of 16 residues. Germline values: CDR1 KGHSH, CDR2 LQKENI. Trimming stripped 3 bases from V and 2 bases from J, with 16 bases between. For the CDR3, the DNA is TGTGCCAGCTCACCCGTGGACCAGGGATGGAACTATGGCTACACCTTC. Its translation: CASSPVDQGWNYGYTF.

The chain has TRBV5-1 and TRBJ1-4, with D uncertain. CDR1 and CDR2 (germline): SGHRS, YFSETQ. With 3 bases removed from V and 0 bases from J, the gap between germline ends came to 9 bases. The CDR3 is 15 amino acids. CDR3 loop: CASSSTPATNEKLFF. CDR3 DNA: TGCGCCAGCAGCTCGACACCTGCAACTAATGAAAAACTGTTTTTT.

The V gene is TRBV14, the J gene TRBJ1-2; TRBD1 aligns across 9 bases. The CDR3 spans 15 residues. Losses at the gene ends were 4 bases for V and 5 bases for J; bases not matched to a gene: 8. Germline loops: CDR1 SGHDN, CDR2 FVKESK. The CDR3 bases are TGTGCCAGCAGCCGAGCCGGGACAGGGAGTTATGGCTACACCTTC. This gives the protein CASSRAGTGSYGYTF.

This clone was seen only once. The chain has TRBV9 and TRBJ1-1; a possible D gene is TRBD1 (5 bases). V lost 3 bases and J lost 1, with 13 bases in between. CDR3 length: 15 amino acids. CDR1 SGDLS and CDR2 YYNGEE come from the germline V gene. The CDR3 sequence is CASSALRAENTEAFF. The CDR3, as DNA: TGTGCCAGCAGCGCCCTCAGGGCGGAGAACACTGAAGCTTTCTTT.